This TCR beta chain was identified during a study of T cell responses to AZD1222 COVID-19 vaccine (dated by TCRdb to about 2021). Turning to the overall study: AZD1222 recipients with second doses at about 4 weeks or about 12 weeks were pooled, because spike-specific TCR depth and breadth did not differ between schedules. TCR sequencing covered approximately 230 trial participants: roughly 200 given two doses of AZD1222 and 26 given two doses of MenACWY control vaccine. Trial participants were enrolled by age into subgroups of 18-55, 56-69 and 70-plus years, and around 150, 29 and 61 TCR-sequenced participants, respectively, were included in these subgroups. The investigation overall reported the following: The 56-69-year group was small, and its depth increase did not reach significance, likely because of low power. Reportedly, almost half of the unique spike-specific TCRs recognized epitopes lying outside the regions that are mutated in the B.1.351 and B.1.1.7 variants. Most participants were white British and females outnumbered males, and the authors suggested that clonal diversity may have been underestimated. Conclusions about previously exposed vaccinees are limited, since just 5 to 7 AZD1222 recipients were seropositive for SARS-CoV-2 at baseline. Because no samples from the day 14 peak response were available, repertoires could be characterized only after the peak T cell response. Spike-specific TCR breadth and depth rose significantly after two AZD1222 doses compared with day 0 and with MenACWY recipients. The whole spike protein was spanned by vaccine-associated CD4 TCRs, and dominant responses were seen in regions 160-218 and 743-854.

V is cut by 7 bases and J by 1 base, and the space between the germline ends is 7 bases. CDR1 and CDR2 are read off the germline V gene (reference sequence) as LNHDA and SQIVND. Including the terminal cysteine and phenylalanine, the CDR3 comprises 13 residues. Kept here is only the CDR3 DNA, which spans 39 bases and is read in frame from base 1. The CDR3 regions of human TCRbeta chains were analyzed by immunosequencing. On the authors' methods: TCRs in the repertoires were matched against a reference library of SARS-CoV-2-specific TCRs that had been generated with the MIRA antigen-specificity platform. Breadth meant the fraction of unique TCRs that were SARS-CoV-2-associated, whereas depth meant the fraction of total T cells that were SARS-CoV-2-associated. Using the MIRA data, every spike-specific TCR was mapped to the spike region that the TCR reacted to and assigned to either a CD4 or a CD8 class. Log10-transformed breadth and depth values were compared by one-way ANOVA with Sidak's multiple comparisons tests. TCRdb took this table from immuneACCESS and kept in-frame rearrangements with V and J called. Such tables lack part of the clones; where checked against another copy, unresolved V genes explain under half of the gap, and the rest is unexplained. The V and J calls and clone size were taken over from that table, and D and trimming were inferred from the DNA. For this sample there are roughly 100,000 clones; 80% to 90% appear just once. 20% to 25% of the sample is in the top ten clones.

The sample's time point, from its label and the paper: baseline before first vaccination. Samples from vaccinated people were obtained from the UK trials COV001 and COV002, which included a single-blind randomized controlled phase 2/3 trial of AZD1222 (ChAdOx1 nCoV-19) in healthy adults. For TCRbeta chain sequencing, PBMC samples were collected from trial participants at day 0 and at day 28 after the second dose. Regarding this clone: Its antigen specificity is not known. No base-level quality is on record; no much larger clone is a single base apart.

Sequences were derived from peripheral blood, sampled on day 0 of AZD1222 vaccination. This chain joins TRBV19 to TRBJ2-2; the D gene remains uncertain. The receptor comes from an adult in good health. The DNA reads as follows: TGTGCCAGTATGGAGTGGAACACCGGGGAGCTGTTTTTT. Translated, this gives CASMEWNTGELFF. With all but the CDR3 taken from the reference TRBV19 and TRBJ2-2 genes, the full variable domain is: DGGITQSPKYLFRKEGQNVTLSCEQNLNHDAMYWYRQDPGQGLRLIYYSQIVNDFQKGDIAEGYSVSREKKESFPLTVTSAQKNPTAFYLCASMEWNTGELFFGEGSRLTVL.